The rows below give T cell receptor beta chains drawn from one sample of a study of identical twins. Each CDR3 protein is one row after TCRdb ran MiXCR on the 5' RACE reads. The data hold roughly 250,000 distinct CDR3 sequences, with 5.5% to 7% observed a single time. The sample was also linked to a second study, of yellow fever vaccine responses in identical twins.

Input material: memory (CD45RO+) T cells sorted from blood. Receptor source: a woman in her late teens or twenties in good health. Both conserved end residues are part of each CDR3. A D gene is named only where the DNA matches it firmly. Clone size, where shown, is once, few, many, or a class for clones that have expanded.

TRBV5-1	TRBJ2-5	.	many	TGCGCCAGCAGATCCACCTCTAGCGCCCAGCAAGAGACCCAGTACTTC	CASRSTSSAQQETQYF
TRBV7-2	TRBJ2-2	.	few	TGTGCCAGCAGCCAACGGATTCAGGGAAGGGTCACCGGGGAGCTGTTTTTT	CASSQRIQGRVTGELFF
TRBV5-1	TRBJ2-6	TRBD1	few	TGCGCCAGCAGCCCACCGGGACAGCGGAGAGCAGGGAGCTCTGGGGCCAACGTCCTGACTTTC	CASSPPGQRRAGSSGANVLTF
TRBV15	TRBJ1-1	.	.	TGTGCCACCAGCACCACGGGGAGGCGAGCTTTCTTT	CATSTTGRRAFF
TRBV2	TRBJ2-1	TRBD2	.	TGTGCCAGCGGGGGACTAGCGGGAGTAGAGAATGAGCAGTTCTTC	CASGGLAGVENEQFF
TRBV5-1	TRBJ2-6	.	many	TGCGCCAGCAGCTTCGCCTCTGGGGCCAACGTCCTGACTTTC	CASSFASGANVLTF
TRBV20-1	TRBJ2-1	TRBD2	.	TGCAGTGCCTACCGACTAGCGGGAAGCTCCTACAATGAGCAGTTCTTC	CSAYRLAGSSYNEQFF
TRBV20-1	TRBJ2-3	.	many	TGCAGTGCTAGAGATCCCAGTTGGGATACGCAGTATTTT	CSARDPSWDTQYF
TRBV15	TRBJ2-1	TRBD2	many	TGTGCCACCAGCAGAGGTAGTAGCGGGGGTTACAATGAGCAGTTCTTC	CATSRGSSGGYNEQFF
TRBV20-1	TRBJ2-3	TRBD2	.	TGCAGTGCTCGCAGACTAGCGGGGGCCACAGATACGCAGTATTTT	CSARRLAGATDTQYF
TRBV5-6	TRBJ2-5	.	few	TGTGCCAGCAGCTTGGCCGGCGGGACCCAGTACTTC	CASSLAGGTQYF
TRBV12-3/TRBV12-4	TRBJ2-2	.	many	TGTGCCAGCAGTCTTGGGATCGGGGAGCTGTTTTTT	CASSLGIGELFF
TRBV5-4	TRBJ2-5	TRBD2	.	TGTGCCAGCAGCCCGGGTTCTAGCGGGAGAGGGGAGACCCAGTACTTC	CASSPGSSGRGETQYF
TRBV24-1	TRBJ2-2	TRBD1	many	TGTGCCACCAGTGATAAGGACAGGGACACCGGGGAGCTGTTTTTT	CATSDKDRDTGELFF
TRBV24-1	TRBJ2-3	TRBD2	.	TGTGCCACCAGTGTTAGTAGCGGGATTACCACAGATACGCAGTATTTT	CATSVSSGITTDTQYF
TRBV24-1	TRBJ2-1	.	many	TGTGCCACCAGTGAGCCGAGACTGGGGCTAGGGGACTACAATGAGCAGTTCTTC	CATSEPRLGLGDYNEQFF
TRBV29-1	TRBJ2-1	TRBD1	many	TGCAGCGGGCAAACAGGGGCCCTATACAATGAGCAGTTCTTC	CSGQTGALYNEQFF
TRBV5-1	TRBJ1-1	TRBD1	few	TGCGCCAGCAGGGCCTGGTGGGACAGGGCCACTGAAGCTTTCTTT	CASRAWWDRATEAFF
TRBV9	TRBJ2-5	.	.	TGTGCCAGCAGCCCACGACCCGTAGTTTTTCCGAGACGGGACCAAGAGACCCAGTACTTC	CASSPRPVVFPRRDQETQYF
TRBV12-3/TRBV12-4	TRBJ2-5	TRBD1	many	TGTGCCAGCAGCCGGGACAGGGCTGAGACCCAGTACTTC	CASSRDRAETQYF
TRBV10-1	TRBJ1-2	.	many	TGCGCCAGCAGTATTTCCTACCGGGTACCATATGGCTACACCTTC	CASSISYRVPYGYTF
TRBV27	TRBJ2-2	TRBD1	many	TGTGCCAGCAGTACAGGGGAAGCCGGGGAGCTGTTTTTT	CASSTGEAGELFF
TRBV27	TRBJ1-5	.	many	TGTGCCAGCAGCCCCGGACAGTTTAGCAATCAGCCCCAGCATTTT	CASSPGQFSNQPQHF
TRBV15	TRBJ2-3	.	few	TGTGCCACCAGCAGGGAACTAACGGGTAGCACAGATACGCAGTATTTT	CATSRELTGSTDTQYF
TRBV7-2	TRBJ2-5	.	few	TGTGCCAGCAGACCAGGGGTCCGCGAGACCCAGTACTTC	CASRPGVRETQYF
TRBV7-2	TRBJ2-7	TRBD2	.	TGTGCCAGCAGCCCCAAAACTAGCGGGAGGGCGGAAAAGTACTTC	CASSPKTSGRAEKYF
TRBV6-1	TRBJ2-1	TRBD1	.	TGTGCCAGCAGTCGACAGGGATCCAATGAGCAGTTCTTC	CASSRQGSNEQFF
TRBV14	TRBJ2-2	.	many	TGTGCCAGCAGCCCACGACTAACCCTGAACACCGGGGAGCTGTTTTTT	CASSPRLTLNTGELFF
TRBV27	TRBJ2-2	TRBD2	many	TGTGCCAGCTGTAACGCGCGGGAGGTGATAACCGGGGAGCTGTTTTTT	CASCNAREVITGELFF
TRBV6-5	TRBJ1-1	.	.	TGTGCCAGCAGTTCCAGGGATGCATCTGAAGCTTTCTTT	CASSSRDASEAFF
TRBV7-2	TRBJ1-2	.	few	TGTGCCAGCAGCAACAGGGTTGGGGCTTCTTATGGCTACACCTTC	CASSNRVGASYGYTF
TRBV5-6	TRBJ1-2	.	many	TGTGCCAGCAGCTTGGGACCGTCTTACACCTTC	CASSLGPSYTF